Below, 19 T cell receptor beta chains from the same sample are listed, as sequenced in a study of naive and memory T cell subsets. Treatment reported: skin biopsy from PPD injection site in Mantoux-positive individual. The library had UMIs added by 3' ligation of an oligonucleotide to TCR cDNA. Amplification of ligated cDNA took four PCR rounds with SP2 and nested alpha and beta constant primers. TCRdb reprocessed the UMI-ligation and nested PCR reads with MiXCR, giving one entry per CDR3 protein. The profile shows about 37,000 distinct CDR3 sequences, roughly 9.6% of them singletons. Sequenced here: skin, sampled from a tuberculin skin test site. Receptors were obtained from an adult in good health.

The count of this clonotype is one. The rearrangement links TRBV6-5 to TRBJ1-2; D perhaps matches TRBD1 (5 bases). The V gene lost 2 bases and the J gene lost 0 bases, with 13 bases spanning the gap. The CDR3 runs to 16 residues. In germline, CDR1 is MNHEY, CDR2 SVGAGI. The CDR3 protein is CASSYTHRNPNYGYTF. DNA for the CDR3: TGTGCCAGCAGTTACACGCACAGGAACCCTAACTATGGCTACACCTTC.

V is TRBV28 and J is TRBJ2-7, with D unclear. The CDR3 has 13 amino acids. V shed 3 bases and J shed 0 bases, with 6 bases lying between them. In germline, CDR1 is MDHEN, CDR2 SYDVKM. The CDR3 sequence: CASSFPNSYEQYF. Written as DNA, the CDR3 is TGTGCCAGCAGTTTCCCCAACTCCTACGAGCAGTACTTC. The full variable domain, with the rest looked up from reference TRBV28 and TRBJ2-7, is DVKVTQSSRYLVKRTGEKVFLECVQDMDHENMFWYRQDPGLGLRLIYFSYDVKMKEKGDIPEGYSVSREKKERFSLILESASTNQTSMYLCASSFPNSYEQYFGPGTRLTVT.

This clonotype was observed many times. The germline gene is not matched at one end of the junction; a read error may be the cause. The chain couples TRBV2 to TRBJ2-1, with unresolved D. Germline CDR1 is SNHLY and CDR2 is FYNNEI. The CDR3 sequence is 15 residues long. CDR3 coding DNA: TGTGCCAGCGTGATGACCAGTCTCTCCCACAATGAGCAGTTCTTC. Its translation: CASVMTSLSHNEQFF.

The J gene is TRBJ1-2, the V gene TRBV20-1, with 7 bases lining up with TRBD1. This CDR3 contains 15 residues. Trimming cost V 3 bases and J 5 bases; bases outside gene matches: 12. The germline CDR1 and CDR2 sequences are DFQATT and SNEGSKA (reference sequence). The CDR3 is CSARVRDSTLYGYTF. Written as DNA, the CDR3 is TGCAGTGCTAGGGTGCGGGACAGCACTTTGTATGGCTACACCTTC.

This clonotype was seen repeatedly, ten times or more. The CDR3 region has the DNA TGTGCCAGCAGCTTAACAGGGGGTTTCATCTACGAGCAGTACTTC. It codes for CASSLTGGFIYEQYF. The chain joins TRBV7-3 to TRBJ2-7, with D perhaps matching TRBD1 (6 bases). The germline V and J ends were trimmed by 0 bases and 3 bases, with 12 bases remaining between them. CDR1 is SGHTA, CDR2 FQGTGA, per germline. There are 15 residues in the CDR3.

This clonotype is categorized as medium-sized (0.01 to 0.1%). Compared with germline, one end of the junction differs, possibly owing to a read error. V is TRBV7-7 and J is TRBJ2-5; D unresolved. CDR3 length: 14 residues. The germline V gene has CDR1 SSHAT and CDR2 FNYEAQ (reference sequence). The CDR3 loop is CASSSLLGQETQYF. The CDR3 bases are TGTGCTAGCAGCTCCCTGTTGGGGCAAGAGACCCAGTACTTC.

A few counts support this clonotype. The chain combines TRBV30 with TRBJ2-3; tentative D call: TRBD1 (6 bases). The CDR3 runs 15 residues. Per germline, CDR1 GTSNPN and CDR2 SVGIG (reference sequence). Trimming shortened V by 3 bases and J by 0 bases, and 13 bases separated the two germline ends. The CDR3 sequence is CAWRVGASSTDTQYF. DNA of the CDR3: TGTGCCTGGAGGGTGGGGGCTTCTAGCACAGATACGCAGTATTTT.

In this sample, this clonotype turned up a few times. The DNA for the CDR3 is TGTGCCAGCAGCTTAATACACAGCACAGATACGCAGTATTTT. The encoded protein is CASSLIHSTDTQYF. The chain is built from TRBV11-3 and TRBJ2-3; D ambiguous. The CDR3 is made up of 14 amino acids. Germline lookup yields CDR1 SGHNT and CDR2 YENEEA. Trimming removed 2 bases at V and 0 bases at J, with 6 bases between. The full variable domain, completed using reference TRBV11-3 and TRBJ2-3, is EAGVVQSPRYKIIEKKQPVAFWCNPISGHNTLYWYLQNLGQGPELLIRYENEEAVDDSQLPKDRFSAERLKGVDSTLKIQPAELGDSAVYLCASSLIHSTDTQYFGPGTRLTVL.

This clonotype showed up just a few times. The rearrangement links TRBV20-1 to TRBJ1-1; D is ambiguous. V was shortened by 5 bases and J by 1 base, with 14 bases between the two germline ends. The CDR3 is 14 amino acids. The germline CDR1 and CDR2 sequences are DFQATT and SNEGSKA (reference sequence). CDR3 region: CSAPPRLPNTEAFF. As DNA, the CDR3 is TGCAGTGCTCCCCCTCGGCTCCCGAACACTGAAGCTTTCTTT.

The sample holds many counts of this clonotype. V usage is TRBV6-5 and J usage is TRBJ2-2; 7 positions match TRBD1. The length of the CDR3 is 14 residues. V lost 5 bases to trimming and J lost 6 bases; unmatched junction nucleotides: 6. In germline, CDR1 is MNHEY, CDR2 SVGAGI. CDR3 region: CASSRTGVPGELFF. CDR3 in DNA: TGTGCCAGCAGTCGCACAGGGGTCCCCGGGGAGCTGTTTTTT.

This clonotype has a handful of counts. J is TRBJ1-1 and V is TRBV27; perhaps TRBD1 as D (5 bases). The CDR3 is made up of 14 amino acids. Looked up from germline, CDR1 is MNHEY and CDR2 is SMNVEV (reference sequence). Trimming stripped 0 bases from V and 4 bases from J, with 9 bases between. CDR3 region: CASSLSGVSTEAFF. CDR3 nucleotide sequence: TGTGCCAGCAGTTTATCGGGGGTTAGCACTGAAGCTTTCTTT.

There are many counts of this clonotype. The rearrangement uses TRBV18 and TRBJ1-4, with a weak D call TRBD1 (6 bases). V lost 3 bases and J 6 bases, leaving 11 bases between the germline ends. Germline V gene lookup returns CDR1 KGHSH and CDR2 LQKENI. The length of the CDR3 is 14 residues. CDR3 nucleotides: TGTGCCAGCTCACCTATGACAGGTGATGAAAAACTGTTTTTT. This gives the protein CASSPMTGDEKLFF.

There are many counts of this clonotype. The chain carries TRBV10-3 and TRBJ2-1, with 8 bases identical to TRBD2. The ends lost 3 bases at V and 3 bases at J; junction bases unmatched: 10. The germline V gene encodes CDR1 ENHRY and CDR2 SYGVKD. The CDR3 is 17 amino acids. This chain's CDR3 is CAISDSGRGTSYNEQFF. The CDR3, as DNA: TGTGCCATCAGTGACTCCGGGAGGGGGACGAGCTACAATGAGCAGTTCTTC.

Regarding this clonotype: With a much larger clone just one base away, this may be a read error. This chain connects TRBV10-2 to TRBJ1-2, with 8 bases identical to TRBD1. Germline loops: CDR1 WSHSY, CDR2 SAAADI. The CDR3 has 15 amino acids. CDR3 amino acids: CASSPTGQGGYGHTF. CDR3 DNA: TGCGCCAGCAGTCCGACTGGACAGGGCGGGTATGGCCACACCTTC.

This clonotype has a handful of counts. J is TRBJ2-5 and V is TRBV20-1; D remains unclear. The CDR3 runs 12 residues. Germline V gene data show CDR1 as DFQATT and CDR2 as SNEGSKA (reference sequence). Trimming took off 3 bases at V and 3 bases at J, with 8 bases between the two ends. In DNA, the CDR3 is TGCAGTGCTAGTGTCTTCGAAGAGACCCAGTACTTC. It is translated as CSASVFEETQYF.

V and J are TRBV29-1 and TRBJ2-1, with TRBD2 matching 10 bases. The CDR3 totals 13 residues. Trimming at V came to 8 bases and at J to 7 bases, leaving 8 bases not matched to a gene. CDR1 is SQVTM and CDR2 is ANQGSEA in the germline V gene. DNA of the CDR3: TGCAGCCTGACCGGGACTAGCGTTAATGAGCAGTTCTTC. It is translated as CSLTGTSVNEQFF.

This clonotype was observed many times. The V call is TRBV12-3 or TRBV12-4, the J call TRBJ2-1, with D hard to call. The CDR3 has 13 residues. Deletions cut 2 bases from V and 5 bases from J, with 7 bases between. The CDR3 protein is CASSLQENNEQFF. CDR3 sequence (DNA): TGTGCCAGCAGTTTACAGGAGAACAATGAGCAGTTCTTC.

There are many counts of this clonotype. This chain connects TRBV20-1 to TRBJ2-3, with D perhaps matching TRBD1 or TRBD2 (5 bases each). Deletions cut 6 bases from V and 2 bases from J, with 18 bases between. Germline lookup yields CDR1 DFQATT and CDR2 SNEGSKA (reference sequence). The CDR3 has 15 residues. In DNA form, the CDR3 reads TGCAGTGCCGGCGTGGCAGGGCGGGCCACAGATACGCAGTATTTT. This translates into CSAGVAGRATDTQYF.

The table lists this clonotype with a few counts. A much larger clone lies a single base off, so this may be a read error. The chain combines TRBV3-1 with TRBJ2-1; no firm D call. Between the trimmed V and J ends, which lost 4 bases and 4 bases, there was a span of 2 bases. The CDR3 spans 11 residues. Per germline, CDR1 LGHDT and CDR2 YNNKEL (reference sequence). Written as DNA, the CDR3 is TGTGCCAGCAGCCTTTACAATGAGCAGTTCTTC. Translated, it gives CASSLYNEQFF.